This T cell receptor beta chain stems from a study of blood T cells in healthy people across ages. The study recruited healthy Caucasian donors from Russia who were aged about 6 to 90. With V trimmed by 4 bases and J by 6 bases, 12 bases remained unmatched. Germline V gene data show CDR1 as SGHRS and CDR2 as YFSETQ. CDR3 length equals 16 residues. A sample-barcoded 5' primer and a J-beta primer mix were used in a second PCR of roughly 7 to 11 cycles. Any given sample supplied a minimum of 2.5 million CDR3-containing paired-end reads. TCRdb fed the 5' RACE reads into MiXCR, producing one record per CDR3 protein. The repertoire holds around 780,000 distinct CDR3 sequences, with roughly 50% as singletons.

This chain uses TRBV5-1 with TRBJ2-3, with 9 bases lining up with TRBD2. The sequenced sample was blood. The TCR comes from a man in his forties or fifties in good health. The DNA of the CDR3 is TGCGCCAGCAGCCCCTCACCGCGGGGGGGCTCTGATACGCAGTATTTT. Protein product: CASSPSPRGGSDTQYF. Using reference TRBV5-1 and TRBJ2-3 for the parts outside the CDR3, the full variable domain is KAGVTQTPRYLIKTRGQQVTLSCSPISGHRSVSWYQQTPGQGLQFLFEYFSETQRNKGNFPGRFSGRQFSNSRSEMNVSTLELGDSALYLCASSPSPRGGSDTQYFGPGTRLTVL.